Listed here are 22 T cell receptor beta chains from one sample, sequenced in a study of Graves' ophthalmopathy and Graves' hyperthyroidism. RNA transcripts provided the template for amplifying TCR beta CDR3 regions. The first round was an RT-PCR with HTBI primers, and the second round was a multiplex PCR. One entry per CDR3 protein results from TCRdb running MiXCR on the multiplex PCR reads. The profile shows around 1,000,000 distinct CDR3 sequences, less than 45% of them singletons. The specimen sequenced was peripheral blood or thyroid tissue (not recorded which). All receptors derive from an adult man with Graves' hyperthyroidism.

The V call is TRBV7-2, the J call TRBJ1-3, with unresolved D. CDR3 length: 15 amino acids. Germline lookup yields CDR1 SGHTA and CDR2 FQGNSA. Trimming took 0 bases from V and 3 from J, leaving 9 bases between them. The CDR3 protein is CASSLAWNLGNTIYF. The CDR3 coding sequence is TGTGCCAGCAGCTTAGCCTGGAACCTTGGAAACACCATATATTTT.

The chain links TRBV5-1 to TRBJ1-4; D might be TRBD1 (5 bases). The CDR3 has 14 residues. The V end lost 5 bases, the J end lost 7 bases, and 15 bases lay between the germline ends. CDR1 and CDR2 (germline): SGHRS, YFSETQ. The CDR3 bases are TGCGCCAGCAGGACGGGACCTCGCCGTGAAAAACTGTTTTTT. The encoded protein is CASRTGPRREKLFF.

The count of this clonotype is one. This chain uses TRBV4-1 with TRBJ1-4; D is uncertain. The CDR3 is made up of 12 amino acids. Trimming took 8 bases from V and 4 from J, leaving 8 bases between them. Germline V gene data show CDR1 as MGHRA and CDR2 as YSYEKL. The CDR3 sequence: CASRHYNEKLFF. The CDR3 DNA sequence: TGCGCCAGCCGGCATTATAATGAAAAACTGTTTTTT.

This clonotype was seen only once. V is TRBV5-4 and J is TRBJ2-5, with 8 nucleotides matching TRBD1. V lost 4 bases and J lost 1; bases outside the gene matches: 6. CDR1 SGHNT and CDR2 YYREEE come from the germline V gene (reference sequence). This CDR3 is 15 amino acids long. The CDR3 here is CASSQGQVSQETQYF. The CDR3 DNA follows: TGTGCCAGCAGCCAGGGACAGGTCAGCCAAGAGACCCAGTACTTC.

This clonotype was found a few times. The V gene is TRBV7-2, the J gene TRBJ1-3, with TRBD1 identical over 7 bases. This CDR3 is 17 amino acids long. Trimming removed 3 bases from V and 4 bases from J; junction bases left unmatched: 12. Germline V gene sequence: CDR1 SGHTA, CDR2 FQGNSA. The CDR3 nucleotides read TGTGCCAGCAGCTTCCACCTGACAGGGTTCCTCGGAAACACCATATATTTT. Its translation: CASSFHLTGFLGNTIYF. The full variable domain, its missing parts supplied by reference TRBV7-2 and TRBJ1-3, is GAGVSQSPSNKVTEKGKDVELRCDPISGHTALYWYRQSLGQGLEFLIYFQGNSAPDKSGLPSDRFSAERTGGSVSTLTIQRTQQEDSAVYLCASSFHLTGFLGNTIYFGEGSWLTVV.

The rearrangement joins TRBV11-2 to TRBJ2-7; a possible D gene is TRBD1 (7 bases). Germline V gene sequence: CDR1 SGHAT, CDR2 FQNNGV. The length of the CDR3 is 18 residues. Trimming stripped 3 bases from V and 2 bases from J, with 23 bases between. The DNA for the CDR3 is TGTGCCAGCAGCTTTGTTCGAGGAGGGGACAGCTATACCTACGAGCAGTACTTC. It translates to CASSFVRGGDSYTYEQYF.

The V call is TRBV27, the J call TRBJ1-1, with TRBD1 as a possible D gene (5 bases). CDR1 is MNHEY, CDR2 SMNVEV, per germline (reference sequence). V was clipped by 5 bases and J by 7 bases, with 14 bases between them. The length of the CDR3 is 13 residues. The CDR3 coding sequence is TGTGCCAGCAGTCCCGCCGGGGGGGGTGAAGCTTTCTTT. This sequence encodes CASSPAGGGEAFF.

This clonotype was seen ten or more times. The V call is TRBV20-1, the J call TRBJ2-7; TRBD1 matches at 8 bases. This CDR3 is 14 amino acids long. Trimming took 1 base from V and 2 from J; bases not matched to a gene: 4. Germline CDR1 is DFQATT and CDR2 is SNEGSKA (reference sequence). As DNA, the CDR3 is TGCAGTGCTAGAGGGGCGACAGGGGCCTACGAGCAGTACTTC. Protein: CSARGATGAYEQYF.

This clonotype was found many times. V gene TRBV7-9 combines with J gene TRBJ1-1; maybe TRBD1 (5 bases). The V and J ends lost 5 bases and 1 base respectively, with 11 bases between them. The CDR3 contains 14 residues. Germline values: CDR1 SEHNR, CDR2 FQNEAQ (reference sequence). The CDR3 spells CASSTNTGNTEAFF. The CDR3 nucleotides are TGTGCCAGCAGCACCAACACAGGGAACACTGAAGCTTTCTTT.

Only a few counts were recorded for this clonotype. The chain links TRBV7-9 to TRBJ2-7, with TRBD1 as a possible D gene (5 bases). The V gene's germline CDR1 is SEHNR and CDR2 FQNEAQ (reference sequence). The CDR3 contains 13 residues. V lost 7 bases, J lost 8 bases, and 18 bases lay in between. The DNA for the CDR3 is TGTGCCAGCACCCCCCCGCAGGGAAGTCAGCAGTACTTC. This gives the protein CASTPPQGSQQYF.

This rearrangement joins TRBV5-5 to TRBJ1-4; 8 bases line up with TRBD1. The germline CDR1 and CDR2 sequences are SGHKS and YYEKEE (reference sequence). Trimming at V came to 3 bases and at J to 4 bases, leaving 8 bases not matched to a gene. This CDR3 has 16 residues. The CDR3 bases are TGTGCCAGCAGCTCAAAACCGGGACAGGTTAATGAAAAACTGTTTTTT. Amino acid sequence: CASSSKPGQVNEKLFF. The variable domain in full, completed from reference TRBV5-5 and TRBJ1-4, reads DAGVTQSPTHLIKTRGQQVTLRCSPISGHKSVSWYQQVLGQGPQFIFQYYEKEERGRGNFPDRFSARQFPNYSSELNVNALLLGDSALYLCASSSKPGQVNEKLFFGSGTQLSVL.

The chain joins TRBV7-9 to TRBJ1-1; D is unresolved. Between the trimmed V and J ends, which lost 6 bases and 7 bases, there was a span of 15 bases. This CDR3 is built from 13 residues. The germline V gene encodes CDR1 SEHNR and CDR2 FQNEAQ (reference sequence). Here the CDR3 reads CASRPEGTHEAFF. The CDR3 DNA is TGTGCCAGCAGGCCAGAAGGAACACATGAAGCTTTCTTT.

This clonotype was found many times. The rearrangement uses TRBV19 and TRBJ1-3; no clear D gene. This CDR3 comprises 15 residues. Germline V gives CDR1 LNHDA, CDR2 SQIVND (reference sequence). V lost 6 bases to trimming and J lost 0 bases, with 12 bases between them. CDR3 coding DNA: TGTGCCAGTAGAGATGACGGACGCTCTGGAAACACCATATATTTT. Its protein product is CASRDDGRSGNTIYF.

This chain connects TRBV5-5 to TRBJ1-2, with D possibly TRBD1 on 6 matching bases. Germline V gene lookup returns CDR1 SGHKS and CDR2 YYEKEE (reference sequence). The CDR3 covers 15 residues. Trimming took 6 bases from V and 2 from J, leaving 17 bases between them. DNA for the CDR3: TGTGCCAGCACCTTTGGAGGGGGGAGAAACTATGGCTACACCTTC. As protein: CASTFGGGRNYGYTF.

V gene TRBV5-4 combines with J gene TRBJ2-2, with 8 bases lining up with TRBD2. The V gene end was trimmed by 2 bases and the J gene end by 4 bases; junction bases not matched to a gene: 7. Per germline, CDR1 SGHNT and CDR2 YYREEE (reference sequence). This CDR3 has 16 residues. This CDR3 reads CASSFRLAGLTGELFF. The CDR3 coding sequence is TGTGCCAGCAGCTTTCGGCTAGCGGGCCTCACCGGGGAGCTGTTTTTT.

Details on this clonotype: This may arise from a read error, as a much more abundant clone is one base away. V and J are TRBV12-3 or TRBV12-4 and TRBJ2-5; TRBD1 agrees at 8 bases. CDR3 length: 14 residues. The CDR3 here is CASRGDRPTETHYF. The CDR3 DNA is TGTGCCAGCAGGGGGGACAGGCCCACGGAGACCCACTACTTC.

This clonotype appeared many times. The chain couples TRBV12-3 or TRBV12-4 to TRBJ1-1; no definite D call. CDR3 length: 14 residues. Deletions cut 6 bases from V and 0 bases from J, with 11 bases between. In nucleotides, the CDR3 is TGTGCCAGCAGCCCTACCACAGTGAACACTGAAGCTTTCTTT. Residues: CASSPTTVNTEAFF.

This clonotype was picked up many times. This rearrangement joins TRBV28 to TRBJ1-2, with TRBD1 matching 7 bases. Looked up from germline, CDR1 is MDHEN and CDR2 is SYDVKM. V shed 10 bases and J 5 bases; nucleotides not matched to a gene: 7. The CDR3 loop spans 12 amino acids. The CDR3 nucleotides read TGTGCCACACGAGACAGGGTATATGGCTACACCTTC. This encodes CATRDRVYGYTF.

This sequence joins TRBV7-9 and TRBJ1-2; D not resolved. CDR1 and CDR2 (germline): SEHNR, FQNEAQ (reference sequence). The CDR3 has 16 residues. The V gene lost 1 base and the J gene lost 11 bases, with 23 bases spanning the gap. The CDR3 loop reads CASSLVYSRAFKGYTF. As DNA, the CDR3 is TGTGCCAGCAGCTTAGTCTACTCCCGGGCCTTCAAAGGGTACACCTTC.

The gene calls are TRBV7-9 and TRBJ2-7; 12 bases agree with TRBD1. The junction had 8 bases not matched to a gene; V was cut back by 5 bases and J by 6 bases. CDR1 SEHNR and CDR2 FQNEAQ come from the germline V gene (reference sequence). The CDR3 extends over 15 amino acids. The CDR3 sequence: CASSPGTGGLGEQYF. The CDR3 DNA is TGTGCCAGCAGCCCCGGGACAGGGGGCTTGGGCGAGCAGTACTTC.

This clonotype was detected many times. The chain recombines TRBV7-9 with TRBJ2-7, with a possible D match to TRBD2 (6 bases). The CDR3 covers 15 residues. Germline V gene data show CDR1 as SEHNR and CDR2 as FQNEAQ (reference sequence). Trimming pared 4 bases from V and 0 bases from J, leaving 13 bases between. CDR3 DNA sequence: TGTGCCAGCAGCTCGGAGCGGGCGTACTCCTACGAGCAGTACTTC. Translating gives CASSSERAYSYEQYF. The full variable domain, with the rest looked up from reference TRBV7-9 and TRBJ2-7, is DTGVSQNPRHKITKRGQNVTFRCDPISEHNRLYWYRQTLGQGPEFLTYFQNEAQLEKSRLLSDRFSAERPKGSFSTLEIQRTEQGDSAMYLCASSSERAYSYEQYFGPGTRLTVT.

V is TRBV20-1 and J is TRBJ1-5; no definite D call. The CDR3 sequence is 10 residues long. With 6 bases removed from V and 7 bases from J, the gap between germline ends came to 7 bases. The germline CDR1 and CDR2 sequences are DFQATT and SNEGSKA (reference sequence). Written as DNA, the CDR3 is TGCAGTGCCAGCGGGCAGCCCCAGCATTTT. Translated: CSASGQPQHF.